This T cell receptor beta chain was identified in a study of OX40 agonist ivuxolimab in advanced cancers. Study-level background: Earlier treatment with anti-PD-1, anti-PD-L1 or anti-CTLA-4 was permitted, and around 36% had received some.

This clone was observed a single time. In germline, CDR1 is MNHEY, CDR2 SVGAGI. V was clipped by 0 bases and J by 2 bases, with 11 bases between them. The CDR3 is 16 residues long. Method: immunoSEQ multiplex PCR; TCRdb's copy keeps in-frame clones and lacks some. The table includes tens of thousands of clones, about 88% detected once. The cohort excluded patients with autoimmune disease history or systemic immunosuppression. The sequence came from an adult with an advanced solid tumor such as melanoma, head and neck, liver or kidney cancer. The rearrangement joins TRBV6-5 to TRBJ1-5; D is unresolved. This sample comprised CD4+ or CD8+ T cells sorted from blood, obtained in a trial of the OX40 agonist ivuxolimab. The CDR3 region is CASSYSWGRGNQPQHF. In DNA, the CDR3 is TGTGCCAGCAGTTACTCGTGGGGAAGGGGCAATCAGCCCCAGCATTTT.